Following are 26 T cell receptor beta chains from one sample sequenced in a study of blood T cell repertoires in COVID-19. The table came from immunoSEQ multiplex PCR; TCRdb's copy has only in-frame clones and leaves some out. The top ten clones hold 2.9% of a sample with approximately 240,000 clones, roughly 85% of them seen once. Sequencing was performed on peripheral blood. These receptors were taken from a man between 50 and 59 years old who had recovered from COVID-19.

The V gene is TRBV5-8, the J gene TRBJ2-1, with 14 bases matching TRBD2. This CDR3 comprises 16 residues. Germline trimming cut 6 bases from V and 7 bases from J; bases unmatched to any gene: 9. Per the germline V gene, CDR1 is SGHTS and CDR2 is YDEGEE. CDR3 sequence: CASIRTSGRNRNEQFF. For the CDR3, the DNA is TGTGCCAGCATCCGGACTAGCGGGAGGAACAGGAATGAGCAGTTCTTC.

This clone was observed a few times. V gene TRBV5-1 combines with J gene TRBJ2-6; D is undetermined. This CDR3 contains 15 residues. The germline V gene has CDR1 SGHRS and CDR2 YFSETQ. The V end was cut by 1 base, the J end by 2 bases, with 7 bases between. CDR3 in DNA: TGCGCCAGCAGCTTGTCTCCTACTGGGGCCAACGTCCTGACTTTC. It specifies CASSLSPTGANVLTF. Supplemented by reference TRBV5-1 and TRBJ2-6, the full variable domain reads KAGVTQTPRYLIKTRGQQVTLSCSPISGHRSVSWYQQTPGQGLQFLFEYFSETQRNKGNFPGRFSGRQFSNSRSEMNVSTLELGDSALYLCASSLSPTGANVLTFGAGSRLTVL.

The V and J genes are TRBV13 and TRBJ2-6; D is perhaps TRBD1 (5 bases). CDR1 is PRHDT, CDR2 FYEKMQ, per germline (reference sequence). The CDR3 sequence is 16 residues long. Trimming removed 3 bases at V and 0 bases at J, with 9 bases between. The CDR3 DNA is TGTGCCAGCAGCTTCTCTAGGGGCTCTGGGGCCAACGTCCTGACTTTC. Amino acids: CASSFSRGSGANVLTF.

V is TRBV29-1 and J is TRBJ2-5, with 10 bases identical to TRBD2. V shed 7 bases, J shed 1 base, and the junction held 3 bases outside the gene matches. The CDR3 is made up of 13 amino acids. Germline V gene lookup returns CDR1 SQVTM and CDR2 ANQGSEA. The CDR3 coding sequence is TGCAGCGCTAGCGGGGGTTTCCAAGAGACCCAGTACTTC. Residues: CSASGGFQETQYF.

The chain combines TRBV2 with TRBJ2-5; 14 bases line up with TRBD2. V trimming: 6 bases; J trimming: 4 bases; junction bases outside the gene matches: 1. CDR1 and CDR2 (germline): SNHLY, FYNNEI. The CDR3 covers 14 residues. The CDR3 sequence is CASRGLAGVETQYF. The CDR3 DNA sequence: TGTGCCAGCAGGGGACTAGCGGGAGTAGAGACCCAGTACTTC.

The chain links TRBV6-5 to TRBJ1-2; D uncertain. This CDR3 has 15 amino acids. V was trimmed by 5 bases and J by 0 bases, leaving 13 bases between them. Germline assignment: CDR1 MNHEY and CDR2 SVGAGI. This chain's CDR3 is CASSRSTAANYGYTF. CDR3 in DNA: TGTGCCAGCAGTCGTAGTACAGCCGCTAACTATGGCTACACCTTC.

The chain joins TRBV29-1 to TRBJ2-5; 12 bases are a match to TRBD2. V was clipped by 7 bases and J by 1 base; unmatched bases: 4. The CDR3 spans 14 residues. Germline V CDR1 and CDR2: SQVTM, ANQGSEA. CDR3 residues: CSAGLAGSQETQYF. For the CDR3, the DNA is TGCAGCGCGGGACTAGCGGGTTCCCAAGAGACCCAGTACTTC.

The chain has TRBV19 and TRBJ1-1; perhaps TRBD1 as D (5 bases). The CDR3 totals 14 residues. V lost 1 base and J lost 5, with 11 bases in between. The germline V gene encodes CDR1 LNHDA and CDR2 SQIVND (reference sequence). For the CDR3, the DNA is TGTGCCAGTAGTATAGTAGGGGTATGGACTGAAGCTTTCTTT. The encoded protein is CASSIVGVWTEAFF.

The chain recombines TRBV5-4 with TRBJ1-1; tentative D call: TRBD1 (6 bases). Germline CDR1 is SGHNT and CDR2 is YYREEE (reference sequence). CDR3 length equals 14 residues. V was shortened by 2 bases and J by 1 base, with 9 bases between the two germline ends. This CDR3 reads CASSFGQSNTEAFF. CDR3 bases: TGTGCCAGCAGCTTCGGACAGTCGAACACTGAAGCTTTCTTT. Drawing the rest from reference TRBV5-4 and TRBJ1-1, the complete variable domain is ETGVTQSPTHLIKTRGQQVTLRCSSQSGHNTVSWYQQALGQGPQFIFQYYREEENGRGNFPPRFSGLQFPNYSSELNVNALELDDSALYLCASSFGQSNTEAFFGQGTRLTVV.

This clone has only one observation. The chain is built from TRBV2 and TRBJ2-7; 10 bases are a match to TRBD1. Germline V gene data show CDR1 as SNHLY and CDR2 as FYNNEI. V gave up 5 bases and J gave up 5 bases; unmatched junction bases: 12. This CDR3 is built from 16 residues. The DNA of the CDR3 is TGTGCCAGCAGTCACAGGACAGGGGGGGTATTCAACGAGCAGTACTTC. Translating gives CASSHRTGGVFNEQYF. The variable domain in full, with the rest retrieved from reference TRBV2 and TRBJ2-7, is EPEVTQTPSHQVTQMGQEVILRCVPISNHLYFYWYRQILGQKVEFLVSFYNNEISEKSEIFDDQFSVERPDGSNFTLKIRSTKLEDSAMYFCASSHRTGGVFNEQYFGPGTRLTVT.

A single count supports this clone. The gene calls are TRBV4-1 and TRBJ1-1; D not certain. The CDR3 is 16 residues long. The germline CDR1 and CDR2 sequences are MGHRA and YSYEKL. V was clipped by 1 base and J by 4 bases, with 16 bases between them. The CDR3 is CASSQVGFPGSTEAFF. CDR3 nucleotides: TGCGCCAGCAGCCAAGTCGGCTTCCCGGGGTCCACTGAAGCTTTCTTT.

V gene TRBV10-2 combines with J gene TRBJ2-1, with 9 nucleotides matching TRBD1. This CDR3 spans 15 amino acids. From germline, CDR1 is WSHSY and CDR2 SAAADI. The V gene end was trimmed by 6 bases and the J gene end by 5 bases; junction bases not matched to a gene: 8. In DNA, the CDR3 is TGCGCCAGCAGGGACAGGGGAGGGGCAAACAATGAGCAGTTCTTC. The encoded protein is CASRDRGGANNEQFF.

This clone was detected once. This rearrangement joins TRBV5-1 to TRBJ1-2; no clear D gene. This CDR3 comprises 14 residues. Per germline, CDR1 SGHRS and CDR2 YFSETQ. The V gene lost 1 base and the J gene lost 6 bases, with 13 bases spanning the gap. The CDR3 is CASSLQRSIDGYTF. CDR3 coding DNA: TGCGCCAGCAGCTTGCAGAGGAGTATAGATGGCTACACCTTC.

The V gene is TRBV4-2, the J gene TRBJ2-2; no clear D. The V end lost 4 bases, the J end lost 8 bases, and 5 bases lay between the germline ends. The CDR3 extends over 11 amino acids. The germline V gene has CDR1 LGHNA and CDR2 YNFKEQ. The CDR3 loop is CASSPSGELFF. CDR3 DNA sequence: TGTGCCAGCAGCCCTTCGGGGGAGCTGTTTTTT.

V and J are TRBV5-1 and TRBJ1-1; TRBD1 aligns across 7 bases. The length of the CDR3 is 14 residues. With 4 bases clipped from V and 8 bases from J, the junction kept 11 bases outside the gene matches. Germline CDR1 SGHRS, CDR2 YFSETQ. The CDR3 DNA reads as TGCGCCAGCAGCCCGGGACAGTTAAGGGCGGAAGCTTTCTTT. It codes for CASSPGQLRAEAFF.

This clone appeared a few times. V and J are TRBV15 and TRBJ2-3; unclear D gene. V dropped 4 bases and J dropped 14 bases, with 16 bases sitting between them. This CDR3 is built from 12 residues. Germline V gene lookup returns CDR1 LNHNV and CDR2 YYDKDF (reference sequence). This CDR3 reads CATSMSSTQLYF. CDR3 DNA sequence: TGTGCCACCAGCATGAGTAGCACCCAGTTGTATTTT.

The genes are TRBV4-2 and TRBJ2-7; D may be TRBD2 (5 bases). V lost 1 base to trimming and J lost 2 bases, with 18 bases between them. The V gene's germline CDR1 is LGHNA and CDR2 YNFKEQ. This CDR3 is built from 17 residues. CDR3 bases: TGTGCCAGCAGCCAAGCTGGGCTCCGGGGATCACCCTACGAGCAGTACTTC. As protein: CASSQAGLRGSPYEQYF.

The chain is built from TRBV28 and TRBJ1-1; D gene uncertain. This CDR3 region has 14 residues. Germline values: CDR1 MDHEN, CDR2 SYDVKM. Trimming left V 1 base short and J 0 bases short, with 6 bases between. CDR3 sequence (DNA): TGTGCCAGCAGTTTATTATCGGTGAACACTGAAGCTTTCTTT. Translation: CASSLLSVNTEAFF.

This sequence joins TRBV6-1 and TRBJ1-3, with TRBD1 matching 7 bases. Trimming took 2 bases from V and 4 from J; bases not matched to a gene: 5. This CDR3 comprises 15 residues. Germline CDR1 MNHNS, CDR2 SASEGT. The CDR3 sequence is CASSERQGLGNTIYF. DNA of the CDR3: TGTGCCAGCAGTGAAAGACAGGGCCTGGGAAACACCATATATTTT.

The gene calls are TRBV19 and TRBJ1-2; D perhaps matches TRBD1 (5 bases). Between the trimmed V and J ends, which lost 10 bases and 10 bases, there was a span of 19 bases. The germline CDR1 and CDR2 sequences are LNHDA and SQIVND (reference sequence). The CDR3 extends over 12 amino acids. The CDR3 loop reads CATKKTENHYTF. The CDR3 nucleotides read TGTGCCACTAAAAAGACAGAAAACCACTACACCTTC. Variable domain in full (rest from reference TRBV19 and TRBJ1-2): DGGITQSPKYLFRKEGQNVTLSCEQNLNHDAMYWYRQDPGQGLRLIYYSQIVNDFQKGDIAEGYSVSREKKESFPLTVTSAQKNPTAFYLCATKKTENHYTFGSGTRLTVV.

This clone has just one count. The chain recombines TRBV9 with TRBJ2-7; 12 bases align to TRBD2. J lost 2 bases, V lost 3 bases, and 3 bases had no gene match. CDR1 is SGDLS, CDR2 YYNGEE, per germline. This CDR3 is built from 15 residues. The CDR3 protein is CASSAGLAGTYEQYF. CDR3 DNA: TGTGCCAGCAGCGCTGGACTAGCGGGGACCTACGAGCAGTACTTC.

This chain uses TRBV20-1 with TRBJ2-2; maybe TRBD2 (5 bases). Germline lookup yields CDR1 DFQATT and CDR2 SNEGSKA (reference sequence). The CDR3 is made up of 17 amino acids. The ends were cut back, 3 bases at V and 0 bases at J, with 17 bases in the middle. The CDR3 region is CSASHTLRAANTGELFF. The CDR3 bases are TGCAGTGCTAGTCACACATTGCGGGCCGCGAACACCGGGGAGCTGTTTTTT.

The rearrangement joins TRBV18 to TRBJ2-1; 7 bases are shared with TRBD1. The V gene end was trimmed by 2 bases and the J gene end by 5 bases; junction bases not matched to a gene: 9. Germline V CDR1 and CDR2: KGHSH, LQKENI. The length of the CDR3 is 16 residues. The CDR3 DNA is TGTGCCAGCTCACCAACAGGGGTCCTTGTCAACAATGAGCAGTTCTTC. This codes for CASSPTGVLVNNEQFF.

This chain connects TRBV4-1 to TRBJ2-7; no clear D. V dropped 0 bases and J dropped 2 bases, with 5 bases sitting between them. Per the germline V gene, CDR1 is MGHRA and CDR2 is YSYEKL. The CDR3 has 13 residues. CDR3 amino acids: CASSQDSAYEQYF. In nucleotides, the CDR3 is TGCGCCAGCAGCCAAGATTCAGCCTACGAGCAGTACTTC.

The chain uses TRBV10-3 and TRBJ2-3; TRBD2 matches at 8 bases. V lost 3 bases, J lost 6 bases, and 8 bases stayed unmatched. CDR1 ENHRY and CDR2 SYGVKD come from the germline V gene. The CDR3 covers 15 residues. CDR3 loop: CAISDLREEADTQYF. CDR3 coding DNA: TGTGCCATCAGTGATTTGCGGGAGGAGGCGGATACGCAGTATTTT.

The J gene is TRBJ1-3, the V gene TRBV9, with no clear D. CDR3 length: 15 amino acids. Germline lookup yields CDR1 SGDLS and CDR2 YYNGEE. Trimming left V 0 bases short and J 0 bases short, with 7 bases between. The CDR3: CASSVGESSGNTIYF. The CDR3 DNA follows: TGTGCCAGCAGCGTAGGGGAGAGCTCTGGAAACACCATATATTTT.